This T cell receptor beta chain is from a study of breast tumors, draining lymph nodes, adjacent tissues. The lymph nodes were axillary draining lymph nodes from breast cancer patients. Trimming took 4 bases from V and 2 from J, leaving 7 bases between them. CDR3 length equals 12 residues. Germline-derived CDR1 and CDR2 are SGHNT and YYREEE (reference sequence). One entry per CDR3 protein results from TCRdb running MiXCR on the multiplex PCR reads. The sample carries over 150,000 distinct CDR3 sequences, 33% recorded once. This clonotype was recorded many times. This chain links TRBV5-4 with TRBJ2-7, with D hard to call. Sequencing used axillary lymph node tissue. The clonotype originates from a female donor with breast cancer. Some clones in this sample may be carry-over from other donors' samples. The CDR3 DNA reads TGTGCCAGCAGCAACAAGACCTACGAGCAGTACTTC. Its translation: CASSNKTYEQYF.